This T cell receptor (beta chain) was profiled in a study of blood T cell repertoires in COVID-19. Study details: Whether acute or convalescent, the COVID-19 samples came from the United States, Italy and Spain. Sample material is recorded as cDNA or gDNA derived from T cells, B-cell-depleted T cells, or PBMCs.

V was trimmed by 7 bases and J by 1 base, leaving 7 bases between them. From germline, CDR1 is MNHEY and CDR2 SVGAGI. CDR3 length: 12 amino acids. Repertoires were generated with immunoSEQ multiplex PCR, while TCRdb's copy carries only in-frame clones and drops some. This sample has about 98,000 clones, with 87% found just once. This receptor was identified in a man in his sixties or seventies with acute or convalescent COVID-19. The specimen sequenced was peripheral blood. The gene calls are TRBV6-5 and TRBJ1-1; D may be TRBD1 (5 bases). The CDR3 here is CASNRGNTEAFF. In DNA form, the CDR3 reads TGTGCCAGCAATAGGGGGAACACTGAAGCTTTCTTT.